The 9 T cell receptor beta chains below come from one sample, sequenced in a study of T cells in Graves' hyperthyroidism and ophthalmopathy. The TCR beta CDR3 regions underwent amplification using RNA transcripts as the source. A first-round RT-PCR of the TCR CDR3 used the HTBI primer set. In TCRdb, the multiplex PCR reads were re-called with MiXCR into one record per CDR3 protein. This sample carries approximately 210,000 distinct CDR3 sequences, roughly 15% of them seen once, and the ten largest clones take approximately 46%. What was sequenced was blood. The receptors stem from a man between 50 and 59 years old with Graves' hyperthyroidism.

This clonotype has a count of ten or more. The rearrangement links TRBV11-1 to TRBJ2-7; no clear D gene. Trimming took 3 bases from V and 3 from J, leaving 9 bases between them. Per germline, CDR1 SGHAT and CDR2 FQDESV (reference sequence). There are 13 residues in the CDR3. CDR3 bases: TGTGCCAGCAGCTTCGCGGAGTTCTACGAGCAGTACTTC. Amino acid sequence: CASSFAEFYEQYF.

The rearrangement uses TRBV18 and TRBJ2-7, with no clear D. Germline values: CDR1 KGHSH, CDR2 LQKENI. The germline V and J ends were trimmed by 2 bases and 5 bases, with 10 bases remaining between them. The CDR3 spans 13 residues. The CDR3 bases are TGTGCCAGCTCACCAACTGGGCGCGACGAGCAGTACTTC. As protein: CASSPTGRDEQYF. Filled out from reference TRBV18 and TRBJ2-7, the complete variable domain reads NAGVMQNPRHLVRRRGQEARLRCSPMKGHSHVYWYRQLPEEGLKFMVYLQKENIIDESGMPKERFSAEFPKEGPSILRIQQVVRGDSAAYFCASSPTGRDEQYFGPGTRLTVT.

Ten or more counts support this clonotype. V gene TRBV30 combines with J gene TRBJ1-2; D remains unclear. Germline CDR1 and CDR2: GTSNPN and SVGIG (reference sequence). This CDR3 is built from 12 residues. V lost 1 base and J 2 bases, leaving 5 bases between the germline ends. Here the CDR3 reads CAWSEQNYGYTF. The DNA for the CDR3 is TGTGCCTGGAGTGAACAGAACTATGGCTACACCTTC.

This chain uses TRBV20-1 with TRBJ2-5, with no clear D. CDR3 length equals 12 residues. V lost 2 bases, J lost 2 bases, and 6 bases lay in between. Germline V gene sequence: CDR1 DFQATT, CDR2 SNEGSKA (reference sequence). CDR3 in DNA: TGCAGTGCTAGACTCGTACAAGAGACCCAGTACTTC. Translating gives CSARLVQETQYF.

The chain combines TRBV24-1 with TRBJ1-1, with a tentative D call TRBD1 (6 bases). CDR1 and CDR2 (germline): KGHDR, SFDVKD. Trimming stripped 10 bases from V and 2 bases from J, with 13 bases between. This CDR3 has 13 amino acids. As DNA, the CDR3 is TGTGCCACTAGACCGGGACACAACACTGAAGCTTTCTTT. It encodes CATRPGHNTEAFF.

In regard to this clonotype: This may be a read error, as it is one base from a much larger clone. J is TRBJ2-3 and V is TRBV28; D remains ambiguous. The CDR3 has 12 residues. Per the germline V gene, CDR1 is MDHEN and CDR2 is SYDVKM. CDR3 loop: CASSPFTDAQYF. In DNA, the CDR3 is TGTGCCAGCAGCCCGTTCACAGATGCGCAGTATTTT. Based on the CDR3 plus reference TRBV28 and TRBJ2-3, the full variable domain is DVKVTQSSRYLVKRTGEKVFLECVQDMDHENMFWYRQDPGLGLRLIYFSYDVKMKEKGDIPEGYSVSREKKERFSLILESASTNQTSMYLCASSPFTDAQYFGPGTRLTVL.

The table lists this clonotype with many counts. The V gene is TRBV18, the J gene TRBJ2-3; D not certain. V was cut by 2 bases and J by 4 bases, with 7 bases left in between. CDR1 and CDR2 (germline): KGHSH, LQKENI. The CDR3 totals 13 residues. CDR3 amino acids: CASSPGSSDTQYF. CDR3 nucleotide sequence: TGTGCCAGCTCACCAGGCTCTTCAGATACGCAGTATTTT.

This chain joins TRBV4-3 and TRBJ2-7; 8 bases are shared with TRBD2. The CDR3 runs 14 residues. Trimming took 2 bases from V and 6 from J; bases not matched to a gene: 6. The germline V gene encodes CDR1 LGHNA and CDR2 YSLEER. CDR3 in amino acids: CASSQRGGAFEQYF. The CDR3 DNA reads as TGCGCCAGCAGCCAACGGGGGGGGGCCTTCGAGCAGTACTTC.

In this sample, this clonotype turned up many times. The V gene is TRBV27, the J gene TRBJ2-1, with D perhaps TRBD2 (5 bases). Looked up from germline, CDR1 is MNHEY and CDR2 is SMNVEV (reference sequence). The V gene lost 2 bases and the J gene lost 5 bases, with 28 bases spanning the gap. CDR3 length: 20 amino acids. The CDR3 coding sequence is TGTGCCAGCAGTTTAGTCGAGCCGGACTTCTATCGGCGGCCGGACAATGAGCAGTTCTTC. The encoded protein is CASSLVEPDFYRRPDNEQFF.